This TCR beta chain came from a study of T-cell memory formation after mild COVID-19. Using its own MiXCR run on the 5' RACE reads, TCRdb lists one record per CDR3 protein. The sample consists of more than 120,000 distinct CDR3 sequences, roughly 21% of them appearing once. V lost 4 bases and J 0 bases, leaving 11 bases between the germline ends. The CDR3 covers 15 residues. Germline assignment: CDR1 SGHRS and CDR2 YFSETQ. The V call is TRBV5-1, the J call TRBJ1-5, with D unclear. This sequence originates from an adult woman who had mild COVID-19 (a few samples of this study predate the infection). Cell type and time point are not known. Sequencing was performed on PBMCs or a T cell subset sorted from them (not recorded which). CDR3 protein: CASSKDPDSNQPQHF. The CDR3 DNA sequence: TGCGCCAGCAGCAAGGACCCAGATAGCAATCAGCCCCAGCATTTT.